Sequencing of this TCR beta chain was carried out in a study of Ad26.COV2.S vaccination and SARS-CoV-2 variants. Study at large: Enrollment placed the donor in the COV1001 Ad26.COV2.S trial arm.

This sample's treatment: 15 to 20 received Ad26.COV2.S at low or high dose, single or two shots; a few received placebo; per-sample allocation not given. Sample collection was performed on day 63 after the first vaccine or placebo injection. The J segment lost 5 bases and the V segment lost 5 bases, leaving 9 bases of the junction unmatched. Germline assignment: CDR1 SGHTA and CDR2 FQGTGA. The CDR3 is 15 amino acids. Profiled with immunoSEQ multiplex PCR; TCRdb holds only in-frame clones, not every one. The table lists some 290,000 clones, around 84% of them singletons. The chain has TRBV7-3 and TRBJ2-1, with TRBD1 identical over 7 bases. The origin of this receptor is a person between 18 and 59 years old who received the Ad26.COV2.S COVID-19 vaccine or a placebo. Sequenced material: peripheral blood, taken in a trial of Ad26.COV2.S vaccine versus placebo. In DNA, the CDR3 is TGTGCCAGCAGCCAACAGGGGACAGTTGACAATGAGCAGTTCTTC. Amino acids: CASSQQGTVDNEQFF.